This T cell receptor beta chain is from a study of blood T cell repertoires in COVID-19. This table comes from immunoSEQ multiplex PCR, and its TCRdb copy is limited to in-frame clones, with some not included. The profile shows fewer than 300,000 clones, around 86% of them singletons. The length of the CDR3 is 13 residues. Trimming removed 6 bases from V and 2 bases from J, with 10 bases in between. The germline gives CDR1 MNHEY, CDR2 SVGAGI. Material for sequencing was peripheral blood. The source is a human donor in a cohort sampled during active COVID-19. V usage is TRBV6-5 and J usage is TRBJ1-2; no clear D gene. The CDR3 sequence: CASSPGNNYGYTF. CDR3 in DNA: TGTGCCAGCAGCCCCGGGAACAACTATGGCTACACCTTC.